The present entry profiles one TCR beta chain with its context. Its antigen is not known. Profiling relied on immunoSEQ multiplex PCR, and the TCRdb table lists in-frame clones only, not all of them. Found here are about 93,000 clones, just over 85% of them singletons; the top ten hold about 6%. These data originate in a study of T cell responses to AZD1222 COVID-19 vaccine. Study results and caveats: Vaccination with two AZD1222 doses was followed by a rise in Spike-specific TCR breadth and depth. Seropositive status at baseline applied to only six AZD1222 recipients. No repertoire was sampled before or during the peak T cell response, only after it.

Sequenced material: peripheral blood, taken on day 0 of AZD1222 vaccination. This clonotype was obtained from an adult in good health.

The CDR3 DNA reads TGTGCCAGCAGTCGAGGGGGCACCGGGGAGCTGTTTTTT. It yields the protein CASSRGGTGELFF. The rearrangement joins TRBV7-9 to TRBJ2-2; D is possibly TRBD1 (6 bases). V dropped 6 bases and J dropped 4 bases, with 9 bases sitting between them. The CDR3 extends over 13 amino acids. CDR1 and CDR2 (germline): SEHNR, FQNEAQ (reference sequence).